The present entry profiles one T cell receptor beta chain with its context. The data belong to a study of shared clonotypes between healthy human individuals. The protocol was immunoSEQ multiplex PCR, while the TCRdb copy is restricted to in-frame clones and leaves out a portion. The repertoire holds about 490,000 clones, with about 72% as singletons. For genomic DNA, unsorted samples relied on around 93 million PBMCs. The germline V gene encodes CDR1 MNHNY and CDR2 SVGAGI (reference sequence). The CDR3 runs 12 residues. V dropped 0 bases and J dropped 4 bases, with 3 bases sitting between them. V is TRBV6-6 and J is TRBJ2-5, with D hard to call. This receptor was obtained from a woman in her thirties or forties in good health. Some clones in this sample may be carry-over from other donors' samples. What was sequenced was PBMCs. This CDR3 is CASSYSIETQYF. The CDR3 region has the DNA TGTGCCAGCAGTTACTCGATAGAGACCCAGTACTTC.